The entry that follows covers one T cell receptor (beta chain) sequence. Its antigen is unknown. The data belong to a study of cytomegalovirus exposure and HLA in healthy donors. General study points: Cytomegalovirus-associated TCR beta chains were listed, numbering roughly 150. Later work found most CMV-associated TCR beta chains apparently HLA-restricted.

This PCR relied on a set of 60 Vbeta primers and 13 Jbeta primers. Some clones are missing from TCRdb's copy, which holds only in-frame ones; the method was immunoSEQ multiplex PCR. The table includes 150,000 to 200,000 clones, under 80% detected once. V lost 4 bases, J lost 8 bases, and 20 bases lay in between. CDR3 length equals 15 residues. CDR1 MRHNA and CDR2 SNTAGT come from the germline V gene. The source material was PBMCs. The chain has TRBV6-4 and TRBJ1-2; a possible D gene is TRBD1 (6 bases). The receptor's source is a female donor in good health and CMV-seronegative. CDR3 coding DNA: TGTGCCAGCAGTGCCCTCCGGGGGGCGCCTTTAGGCTACACCTTC. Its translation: CASSALRGAPLGYTF.